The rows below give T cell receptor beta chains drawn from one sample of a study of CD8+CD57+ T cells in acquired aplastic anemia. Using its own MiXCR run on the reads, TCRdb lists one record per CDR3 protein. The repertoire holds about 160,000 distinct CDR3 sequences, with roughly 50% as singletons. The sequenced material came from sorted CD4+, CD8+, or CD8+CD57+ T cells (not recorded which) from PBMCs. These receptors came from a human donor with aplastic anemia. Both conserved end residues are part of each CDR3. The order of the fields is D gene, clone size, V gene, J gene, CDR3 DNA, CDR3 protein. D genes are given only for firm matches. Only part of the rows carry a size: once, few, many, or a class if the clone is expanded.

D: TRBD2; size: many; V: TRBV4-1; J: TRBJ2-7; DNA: TGCGCCAGCAGCCAAGTTGGTAGCGGGATCGACGAGCAGTACTTC; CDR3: CASSQVGSGIDEQYF
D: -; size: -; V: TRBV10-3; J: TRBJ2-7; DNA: TGTGCCATCAGTGTTTCAGGGAATCCCTACGAGCAGTACTTC; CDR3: CAISVSGNPYEQYF
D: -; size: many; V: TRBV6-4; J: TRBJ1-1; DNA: TGTGCCAGCAGTGCCTGGGATAACACTGAAGCTTTCTTT; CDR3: CASSAWDNTEAFF
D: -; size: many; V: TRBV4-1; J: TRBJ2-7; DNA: TGCGCCAGCAGCCAAGTTGAGGGGGCGGGATTGGAGCAGTACTTC; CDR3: CASSQVEGAGLEQYF
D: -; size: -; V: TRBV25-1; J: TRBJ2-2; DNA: TGTGCCAGCAGCGCGACCTCCAGCCCCCGCGGGGAGCTGTTTTTT; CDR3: CASSATSSPRGELFF
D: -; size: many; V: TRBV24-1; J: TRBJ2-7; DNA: TGTGCCTTCGAAAGGGGGGGCCCATCGTCCTACGAGCAGTACTTC; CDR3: CAFERGGPSSYEQYF
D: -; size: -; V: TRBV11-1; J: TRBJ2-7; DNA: TGTGCCAGCAGCTTAACCGCTCCGACGGCCAGGGGGGCCATCGACGAGCAGTACTTC; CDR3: CASSLTAPTARGAIDEQYF
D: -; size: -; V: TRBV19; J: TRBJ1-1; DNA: TGTGCCAGTAGTATTTTAACGGCAGAGAACACTGAAGCTTTCTTT; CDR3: CASSILTAENTEAFF
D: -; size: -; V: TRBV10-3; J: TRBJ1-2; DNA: TGTGCCATCGGGGCCAGGGACGACTATGGCTACACCTTC; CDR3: CAIGARDDYGYTF
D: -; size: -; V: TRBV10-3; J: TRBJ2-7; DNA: TGTGCCATCAGGGGCAGCTCCTACGAGCAGTACTTC; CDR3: CAIRGSSYEQYF
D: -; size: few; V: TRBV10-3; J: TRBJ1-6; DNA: TGTGCCATCAGTGTAGGAGTTAATAATTCACCCCTCCACTTT; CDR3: CAISVGVNNSPLHF
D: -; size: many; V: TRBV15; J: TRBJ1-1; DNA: TGTGCCACGAAAATTAGTGGGGGGAACACTGAAGCTTTCTTT; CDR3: CATKISGGNTEAFF
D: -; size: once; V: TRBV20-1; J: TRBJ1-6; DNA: TGCAGTGCTAGACAGAGGCGGGATTCACCCCTCCACTTT; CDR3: CSARQRRDSPLHF
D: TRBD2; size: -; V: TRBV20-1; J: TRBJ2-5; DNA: TGCAGTGCTAGAGATCAGAGATTAGCGGGGGGGTTCTACCAAGAGACCCAGTACTTC; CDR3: CSARDQRLAGGFYQETQYF
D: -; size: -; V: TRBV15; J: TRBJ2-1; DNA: TGTGCCACCAGCCTCTCGGGGTTTACCTACAATGAGCAGTTCTTC; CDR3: CATSLSGFTYNEQFF
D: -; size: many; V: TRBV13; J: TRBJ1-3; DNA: TGTGCCAGCAGCTCGCAGGGAGGTCCCTCTGGAAACACCATATATTTT; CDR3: CASSSQGGPSGNTIYF
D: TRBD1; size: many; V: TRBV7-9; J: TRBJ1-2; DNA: TGTGCCAGCAGCAGGACAGGGGAAACTACGTACTATGGCTACACCTTC; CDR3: CASSRTGETTYYGYTF
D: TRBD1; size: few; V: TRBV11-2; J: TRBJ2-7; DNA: TGTGCCAGCAGCACGAGCCGGGACAGGGTCCGTGGGGAGCAGTACTTC; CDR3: CASSTSRDRVRGEQYF
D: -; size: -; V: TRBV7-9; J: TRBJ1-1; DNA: TGTGCCAGCAGCCAAGGGGGGGCTTGGACTGAAGCTTTCTTT; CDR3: CASSQGGAWTEAFF